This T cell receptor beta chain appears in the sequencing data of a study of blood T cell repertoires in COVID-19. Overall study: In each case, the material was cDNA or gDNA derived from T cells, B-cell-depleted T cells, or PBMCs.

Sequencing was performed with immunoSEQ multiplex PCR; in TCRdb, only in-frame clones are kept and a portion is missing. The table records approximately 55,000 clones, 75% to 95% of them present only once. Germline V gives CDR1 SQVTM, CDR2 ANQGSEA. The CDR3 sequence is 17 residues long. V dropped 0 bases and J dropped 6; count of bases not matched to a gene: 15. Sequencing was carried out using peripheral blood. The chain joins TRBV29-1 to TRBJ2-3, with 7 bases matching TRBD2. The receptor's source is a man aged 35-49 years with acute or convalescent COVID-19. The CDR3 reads CSVEDQAGAPIFDTQYF. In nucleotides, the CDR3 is TGCAGCGTTGAAGATCAGGCGGGAGCCCCAATCTTTGATACGCAGTATTTT.